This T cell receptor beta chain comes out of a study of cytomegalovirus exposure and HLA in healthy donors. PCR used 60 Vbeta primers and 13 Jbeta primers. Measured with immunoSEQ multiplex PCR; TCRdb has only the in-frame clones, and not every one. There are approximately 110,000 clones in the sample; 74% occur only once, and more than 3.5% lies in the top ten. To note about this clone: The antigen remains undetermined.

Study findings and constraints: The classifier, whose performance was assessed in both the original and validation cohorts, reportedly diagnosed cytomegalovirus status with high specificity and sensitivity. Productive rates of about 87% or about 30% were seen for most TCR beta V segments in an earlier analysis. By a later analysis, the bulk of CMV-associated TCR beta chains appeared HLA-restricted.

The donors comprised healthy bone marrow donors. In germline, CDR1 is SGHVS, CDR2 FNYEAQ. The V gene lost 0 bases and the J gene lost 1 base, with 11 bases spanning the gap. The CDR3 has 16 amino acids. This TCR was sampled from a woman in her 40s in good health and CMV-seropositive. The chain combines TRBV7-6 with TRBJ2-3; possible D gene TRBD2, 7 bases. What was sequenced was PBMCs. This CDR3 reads CASSLAGRGRTDTQYF. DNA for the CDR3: TGTGCCAGCAGCTTAGCCGGGCGGGGGCGCACAGATACGCAGTATTTT.